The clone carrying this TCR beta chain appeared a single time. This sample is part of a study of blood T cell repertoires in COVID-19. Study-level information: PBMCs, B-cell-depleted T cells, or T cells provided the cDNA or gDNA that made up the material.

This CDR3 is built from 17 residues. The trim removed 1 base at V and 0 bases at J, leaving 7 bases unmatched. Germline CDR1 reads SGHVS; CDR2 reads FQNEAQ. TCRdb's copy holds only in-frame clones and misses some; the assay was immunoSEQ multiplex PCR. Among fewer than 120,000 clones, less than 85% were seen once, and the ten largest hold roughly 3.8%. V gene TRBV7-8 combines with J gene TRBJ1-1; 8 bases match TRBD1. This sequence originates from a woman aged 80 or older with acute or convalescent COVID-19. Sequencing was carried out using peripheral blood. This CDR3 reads CASSLGTGRPLNTEAFF. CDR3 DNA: TGTGCCAGCAGCTTAGGGACAGGGAGACCCCTGAACACTGAAGCTTTCTTT.